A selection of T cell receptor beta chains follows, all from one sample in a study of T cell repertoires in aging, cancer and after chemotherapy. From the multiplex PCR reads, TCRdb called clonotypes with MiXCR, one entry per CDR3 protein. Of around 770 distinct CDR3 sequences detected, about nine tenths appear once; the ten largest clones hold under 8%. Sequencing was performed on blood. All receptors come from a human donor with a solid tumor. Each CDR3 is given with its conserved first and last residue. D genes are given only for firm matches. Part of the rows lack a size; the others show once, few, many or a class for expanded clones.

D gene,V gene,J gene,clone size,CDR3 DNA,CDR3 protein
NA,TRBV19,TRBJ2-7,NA,TGTGCCAGTAGTATAGGCGGGACAGCTTCCTACGAGCAGTACTTC,CASSIGGTASYEQYF
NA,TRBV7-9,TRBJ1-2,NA,TGTGCCAGCAGCTTCAGTGGGAATGGCTACACCTTC,CASSFSGNGYTF
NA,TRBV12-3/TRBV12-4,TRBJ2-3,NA,TGTGCCAGCAGTCCACGGGAGTCCTGGGGCACAGATACGCAGTATTTT,CASSPRESWGTDTQYF
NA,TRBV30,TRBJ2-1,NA,TGTGCCTGTCGCATCGGGTGGGGCTACAATGAGCAGTTCTTC,CACRIGWGYNEQFF
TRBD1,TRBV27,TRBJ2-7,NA,TGTGCCAGCAGTTTTGCGACAGGGACCTACGAGCAGTACTTC,CASSFATGTYEQYF
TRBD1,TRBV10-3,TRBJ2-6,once,TGTGCCATCAGTGGAGGACAGGGGTATAGCTCGGTCGGGGCCAACGTCCTGACTTTC,CAISGGQGYSSVGANVLTF
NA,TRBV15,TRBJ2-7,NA,TGTGCCACCAGCAGTCCGGGACGGAGAGAGTACGAGCAGTACTTC,CATSSPGRREYEQYF
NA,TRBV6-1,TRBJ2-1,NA,TGTGCCAGCAGTCCTGCCCGAACGACTAGTGTCTACAATGAGCAGTTCTTC,CASSPARTTSVYNEQFF
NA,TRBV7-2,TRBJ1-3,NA,TGTGCCAGCAGCTCCGGAGGCAACTCTGGAAACACCATATATTTT,CASSSGGNSGNTIYF
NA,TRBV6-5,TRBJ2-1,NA,TGTGCCAGCAGTCCTGTGGGAAGCGGGACACCCTACAATGAGCAGTTCTTC,CASSPVGSGTPYNEQFF
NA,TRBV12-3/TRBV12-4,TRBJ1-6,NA,TGTGCCAGCAGGAACACGGATTCACCCCTCCACTTT,CASRNTDSPLHF
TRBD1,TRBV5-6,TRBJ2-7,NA,TGTGCCAGCAGAGACAGGGCTGGCTACGAGCAGTACTTC,CASRDRAGYEQYF
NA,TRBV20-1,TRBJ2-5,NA,TGCAGTGCTAGATCCAGGGCAGGGGAGACCCAGTACTTC,CSARSRAGETQYF
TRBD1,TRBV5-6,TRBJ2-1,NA,TGTGCCAGCAGCCCGTACGGGACAGGGTACTACAATGAGCAGTTCTTC,CASSPYGTGYYNEQFF
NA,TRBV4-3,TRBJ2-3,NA,TGCGCCAGCAGCCAAGGGCGGGGGCGCACAGATACGCAGTATTTT,CASSQGRGRTDTQYF
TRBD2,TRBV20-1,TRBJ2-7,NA,TGCAGTGCTAGAGATCAAGCGGGAGCTCCCCCCTCCTACGAGCAGTACTTC,CSARDQAGAPPSYEQYF
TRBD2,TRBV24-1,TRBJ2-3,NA,TGTGCCACCAACGACCTAGCGGGGGGGCCGTTTAGTACAGATACGCAGTATTTT,CATNDLAGGPFSTDTQYF
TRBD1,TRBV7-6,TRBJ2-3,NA,TGTGCCAGCATCCTGGGACAGGGGATTTCGACAGATACGCAGTATTTT,CASILGQGISTDTQYF
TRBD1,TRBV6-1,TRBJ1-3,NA,TGTGCCAGCGCGAGGTTCCGAACAGGGGGCAAAGGAAACACCATATATTTT,CASARFRTGGKGNTIYF
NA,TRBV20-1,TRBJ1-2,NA,TGCAGTGCTACCGCCGCGGGACGACCTAAGAACTATGGCTACACCTTC,CSATAAGRPKNYGYTF
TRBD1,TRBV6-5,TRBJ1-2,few,TGTGCCAGCAGTAGTCCCGGGACAGCCCATTATGGCTACACCTTC,CASSSPGTAHYGYTF
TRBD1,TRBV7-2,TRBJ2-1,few,TGTGCCAGCAGCCAGATAGGGACAGGTACCTACAATGAGCAGTTCTTC,CASSQIGTGTYNEQFF
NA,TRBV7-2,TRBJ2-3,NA,TGTGCCAGCAGCTTCCTAGCTACCACAGATACGCAGTATTTT,CASSFLATTDTQYF
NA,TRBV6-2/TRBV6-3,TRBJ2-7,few,TGTGCCAGCAGTTACAGGGAGAGCTCCTACGAGCAGTACTTC,CASSYRESSYEQYF
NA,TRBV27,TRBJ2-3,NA,TGTGCCAGCAGTTTAACCCCTATGGGGGGCGGAGGCACAGATACGCAGTATTTT,CASSLTPMGGGGTDTQYF
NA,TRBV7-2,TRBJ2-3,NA,TGTGCCAGCAGCCCGAAGGTCCAGGCTCAGGATACGCAGTATTTT,CASSPKVQAQDTQYF
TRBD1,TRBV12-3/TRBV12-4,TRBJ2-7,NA,TGTGCCAGCAGTGATAAAGACAGGGGTTACGAGCAGTACTTC,CASSDKDRGYEQYF
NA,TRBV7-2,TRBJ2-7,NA,TGTGCCAGCAGCTTCGACTCCTACGAGCAGTACTTC,CASSFDSYEQYF
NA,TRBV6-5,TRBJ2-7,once,TGTGCCAGCAGGAGCTCCTACGAGCAGTACTTC,CASRSSYEQYF
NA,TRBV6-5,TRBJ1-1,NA,TGTGCCAGCACCAGAAATGCAGGGAACACTGAAGCTTTCTTT,CASTRNAGNTEAFF
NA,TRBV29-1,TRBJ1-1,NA,TGCAGCGTTGAAGGGAAGGGATTT,CSVEGKGF
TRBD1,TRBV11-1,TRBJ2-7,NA,TGTGCCAGCAGCCCTACGGGACAGGGAAGCAAGCAGTACTTC,CASSPTGQGSKQYF
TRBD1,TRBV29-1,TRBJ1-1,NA,TGCAGCGTTGACAGGGGGGAGCGCGAAGCTTTCTTT,CSVDRGEREAFF
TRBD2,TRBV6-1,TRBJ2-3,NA,TGTGCCAGCAGGCTCCTAGGGACTAGCGGCACAGATACACAGTATTTT,CASRLLGTSGTDTQYF
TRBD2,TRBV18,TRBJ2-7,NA,TGTGCCAGCTCACGGGGGGGCTCCTACGAGCAGTACTTC,CASSRGGSYEQYF
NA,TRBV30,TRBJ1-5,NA,TGTGCCTGGGGGGAGCAGGCTAGCAATCAGCCCCAGCATTTT,CAWGEQASNQPQHF
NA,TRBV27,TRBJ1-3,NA,TGTGCCAGCAGTCCCCGACAGGACTCGCTCTCTGGAAACACCATATATTTT,CASSPRQDSLSGNTIYF
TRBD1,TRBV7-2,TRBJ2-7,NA,TGTGCCAGCAGAGGGACAGGGGGCTACGAGCAGTACTTC,CASRGTGGYEQYF
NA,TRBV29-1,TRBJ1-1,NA,TGCAGCGTTTTCAGGGACACTGAAGCTTTCTTT,CSVFRDTEAFF
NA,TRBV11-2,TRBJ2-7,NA,TGTGCCAGCAGCTTAGATCAGGGCATGGGAGAGCAGTACTTC,CASSLDQGMGEQYF
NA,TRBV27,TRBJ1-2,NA,TGTGCCAGCAGTTTATACAGTCGGCTGGGGGAAGGCTACACCTTC,CASSLYSRLGEGYTF
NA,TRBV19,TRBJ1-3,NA,TGTGCCAGTAGACCGGGACAAGGCGTCCCAATGGATTTT,CASRPGQGVPMDF
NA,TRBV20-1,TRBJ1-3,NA,TGCAGTGCTAGGATGGGAAGCCGGACAGGAAACACCATATATTTT,CSARMGSRTGNTIYF
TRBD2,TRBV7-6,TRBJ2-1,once,TGTGCCAGCAGCTGGGTAGCGGGAGGTAAGGGTGAGCAGTTCTTC,CASSWVAGGKGEQFF
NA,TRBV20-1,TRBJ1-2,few,TGCAGTGCTAGAGATCCACAGGATGCTGGCTACACCTTC,CSARDPQDAGYTF
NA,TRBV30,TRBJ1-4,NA,TGTGCCTGGAGGGGGGGGAGAACTAATGAAAAACTGTTTTTT,CAWRGGRTNEKLFF
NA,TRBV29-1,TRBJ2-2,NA,TGCAGCGGCCTACCTACTCCAGGAGGGGAGCTGTTTTTT,CSGLPTPGGELFF
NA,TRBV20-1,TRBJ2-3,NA,TGCAGTGCTAGTACGCTAGGTTCGCCCACAGATACGCAGTATTTT,CSASTLGSPTDTQYF
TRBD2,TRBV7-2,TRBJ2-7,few,TGTGCCAGCAGCTTAGCGGCCGGGGGGGCCCGGCAGTACTTC,CASSLAAGGARQYF
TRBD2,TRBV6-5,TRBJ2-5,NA,TGTGCCAGCAGTCTAGCGGGGTGGGGAGAGACCCAGTACTTC,CASSLAGWGETQYF